The clone carrying this TCR beta chain was found once. Its antigen remains unknown. The data stem from a study of T cell responses to AZD1222 COVID-19 vaccine. Findings and limits, study-wide: Two AZD1222 administrations were followed by greater Spike-specific TCR breadth and depth. A reported finding is that nearly half of spike-specific TCRs target unmutated variant regions.

V was pared by 0 bases and J by 9 bases, with 16 bases between. Germline V CDR1 and CDR2: SGHKS, YYEKEE (reference sequence). The CDR3 totals 16 residues. TCRdb's copy holds only in-frame clones and misses some; the assay was immunoSEQ multiplex PCR. The table has about 92,000 clones, approximately 90% seen once. The sequence was collected from an adult in good health. The rearrangement joins TRBV5-5 to TRBJ1-6; TRBD1 is a possible D gene (5 bases). The input for sequencing was peripheral blood, taken on day 0 of AZD1222 vaccination. In nucleotides, the CDR3 is TGTGCCAGCAGCTTGGGGACCGGGACGTCAGTTTCACCCCTCCACTTT. It encodes CASSLGTGTSVSPLHF.